These T cell receptor beta chains were read from a single sample in a study of blood T cell repertoires in COVID-19. Here immunoSEQ multiplex PCR was the method, and the copy in TCRdb shows in-frame clones only, minus some. This sample has about 310,000 clones, with 89% found just once. The sample consisted of PBMCs or T cells enriched from blood (not recorded which). The source of these receptors is a woman between 40 and 50 years old who had recovered from COVID-19. Both conserved end residues are part of each CDR3. The D gene is left open where the match is weak. Rows give clone size only sometimes, using once, few, many, or a class for an expanded clone.

-,TRBD2,TRBV7-9,TRBJ2-2,TGTGCCAGCAGCTCTCTAGCGGCTTTTACCGGGGAGCTGTTTTTT,CASSSLAAFTGELFF
-,TRBD2,TRBV6-4,TRBJ2-7,TGTGCCAGCAGTCCTATAGCGGGCTCCTACGAGCAGTACTTC,CASSPIAGSYEQYF
-,-,TRBV7-9,TRBJ2-2,TGTGCCAGCAGCTTTTCAGGGGCCACCGGGGAGCTGTTTTTT,CASSFSGATGELFF
-,-,TRBV15,TRBJ2-2,TGTGCCACCAGCATCAAAGCCACGGCGAACACCGGGGAGCTGTTTTTT,CATSIKATANTGELFF
-,TRBD1,TRBV19,TRBJ2-7,TGTGCCAGTAGTATAGATCGACAGGGGGGTTACACCTACGAGCAGTACTTC,CASSIDRQGGYTYEQYF
-,-,TRBV12-3/TRBV12-4,TRBJ1-5,TGTGCCAGCACTCTAGGGGTCCAGCCCCAGCATTTT,CASTLGVQPQHF
few,-,TRBV11-2,TRBJ2-1,TGTGCCAGCAGCTTAGAAGCGGCCTCCTACAATGAGCAGTTCTTC,CASSLEAASYNEQFF
-,-,TRBV3-1/TRBV3-2,TRBJ2-5,TGTGCCAGCAGCCAAGGGGGCCGGGAGACCCAGTACTTC,CASSQGGRETQYF
-,-,TRBV5-1,TRBJ2-3,TGCGCCAGCAGCCTACAGGGTAGTGCTATAGATACGCAGTATTTT,CASSLQGSAIDTQYF
-,-,TRBV12-3/TRBV12-4,TRBJ1-5,TGTGCCAGCAGACAGTATAGCAATCAGCCCCAGCATTTT,CASRQYSNQPQHF
-,-,TRBV5-1,TRBJ1-4,TGCGCCAGCAGCCCCGAGTTGCGCACGAGAAATGGTGAAAAACTGTTTTTT,CASSPELRTRNGEKLFF
-,-,TRBV2,TRBJ2-7,TGTGCCAGCAGTGAAGCGGTTAGCCCAGATGTCGCGTACGAGCAGTACTTC,CASSEAVSPDVAYEQYF
-,-,TRBV19,TRBJ1-2,TGTGCCAGTAGTATAGGCCCCCGGGGTCTTGGCGGCTACACCTTC,CASSIGPRGLGGYTF
-,-,TRBV6-5,TRBJ1-6,TGTGCCAGCAGTTCGGCAGGCGCAGATTCACCCCTCCACTTT,CASSSAGADSPLHF
-,-,TRBV5-6,TRBJ1-3,TGTGCCAGCAGCGGCGACTACCGGGCCAAGAGAAACACCATATATTTT,CASSGDYRAKRNTIYF
-,-,TRBV12-2,TRBJ2-7,TGTGCAAGTCGCCGTAGAACTAGCTTGGACGAGCAGTACTTC,CASRRRTSLDEQYF